This TCR beta chain was captured by sequencing in a study of a mutant IDH1 vaccine in newly diagnosed glioma. Regarding this clone: Its antigen is undetermined.

The time point: week 47, end of study. With topical imiquimod, each dose of the vaccine consisted of 300 ug of mutant IDH1 20-mer peptide. The study gave patients eight vaccinations in weeks 1, 3, 5, 7, 11, 15, 19, 23. This CDR3 spans 17 amino acids. The V gene's germline CDR1 is LGHNA and CDR2 YSLEER. With 4 bases clipped from V and 0 bases from J, the junction kept 11 bases outside the gene matches. The repertoire was sequenced with immunoSEQ multiplex PCR; TCRdb's copy has only in-frame clones and lacks some. The repertoire includes over 80,000 clones, 80% to 90% of them detected once, and around 5.3% sits in the top ten.

The chain has TRBV4-3 and TRBJ2-7, with TRBD1 matching 8 bases. The specimen was PBMCs, collected from a glioma patient whose treatment included an IDH1 peptide vaccine. The receptor was derived from a man aged 40-49 years with glioma. CDR3 sequence: CASSLTEGQESSYEQYF. In DNA, the CDR3 is TGCGCCAGCAGCCTGACAGAGGGACAGGAGAGCTCCTACGAGCAGTACTTC.